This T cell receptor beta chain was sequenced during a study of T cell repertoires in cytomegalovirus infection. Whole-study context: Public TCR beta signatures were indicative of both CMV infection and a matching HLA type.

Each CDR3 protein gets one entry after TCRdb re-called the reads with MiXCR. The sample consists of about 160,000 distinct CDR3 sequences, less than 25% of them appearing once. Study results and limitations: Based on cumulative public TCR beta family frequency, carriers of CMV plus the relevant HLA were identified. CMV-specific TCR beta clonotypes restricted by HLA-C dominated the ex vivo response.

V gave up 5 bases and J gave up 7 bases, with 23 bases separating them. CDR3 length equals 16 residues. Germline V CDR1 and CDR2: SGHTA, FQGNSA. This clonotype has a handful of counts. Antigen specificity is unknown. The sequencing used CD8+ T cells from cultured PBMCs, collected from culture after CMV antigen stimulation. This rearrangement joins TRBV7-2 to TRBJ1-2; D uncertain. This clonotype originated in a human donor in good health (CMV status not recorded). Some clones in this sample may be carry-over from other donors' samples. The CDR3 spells CASSLGHVGNRFGYTF. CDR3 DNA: TGTGCCAGCAGCCTAGGGCACGTAGGGAACCGCTTTGGCTACACCTTC.